This T cell receptor (beta chain) was sequenced in a study of blood T cell repertoires in COVID-19. For the study at large: The origin of the acute and convalescent COVID-19 samples was the United States, Italy and Spain. PBMCs, B-cell-depleted T cells, or T cells were the source of the cDNA or gDNA that made up the material.

V gave up 4 bases and J gave up 6 bases; unmatched junction bases: 10. CDR1 and CDR2 from the germline V gene are MGHRA and YSYEKL. The CDR3 length is 17 residues. Source study methods: Amplification of reference gene primers provided the estimated nucleated cell counts. Method: immunoSEQ multiplex PCR; TCRdb's copy keeps in-frame clones and lacks some. That table is the source of V, J and clone size, and D and trimming were worked out from the DNA. The sample consists of approximately 150,000 clones, about 85% of them appearing once. The TCR was taken from a woman aged 55-69 years with active or convalescent COVID-19. The chain uses TRBV4-1 and TRBJ2-1, with 12 bases fitting TRBD2. The source material was peripheral blood. The CDR3 DNA follows: TGCGCCAGCAGCCGAGTGGCTAGCGGGGGGGTGCCCAATGAGCAGTTCTTC. It translates to CASSRVASGGVPNEQFF.